This TCR beta chain was sequenced for a study of T cells in tumors after PD-1 blockade. Study information: Daily vismodegib 150 mg continued in a subset of anti-PD-1-treated patients. Blood samples averaged roughly 120,000 templates (range about 24,679-260,000) and approximately 37,000 unique clonotypes. Study outcomes and limitations: Some novel exhausted tumor clones appeared in pre-treatment blood, suggesting peripheral recruitment.

Germline CDR1 MNHEY, CDR2 SVGAGI. Losses at the gene ends were 6 bases for V and 6 bases for J; bases not matched to a gene: 8. This CDR3 spans 15 amino acids. TCRdb's copy holds only in-frame clones and misses some; the assay was immunoSEQ multiplex PCR. The data contain around 50,000 clones, approximately 79% of them singletons. Concerning this clone itself: No antigen is known for it.

Input was 616 ng to 6,004 ng of genomic DNA from tumor or blood. This chain joins TRBV6-5 and TRBJ1-5, with 10 bases aligning to TRBD1. Sequencing used PBMCs, obtained before anti-PD-1 therapy. The TCR was taken from a human donor with advanced basal cell or squamous cell carcinoma (not recorded which). For the CDR3, the DNA is TGTGCCAGCAGGGTGACAGGGGGCGGGGGTCAGCCCCAGCATTTT. Protein sequence: CASRVTGGGGQPQHF.